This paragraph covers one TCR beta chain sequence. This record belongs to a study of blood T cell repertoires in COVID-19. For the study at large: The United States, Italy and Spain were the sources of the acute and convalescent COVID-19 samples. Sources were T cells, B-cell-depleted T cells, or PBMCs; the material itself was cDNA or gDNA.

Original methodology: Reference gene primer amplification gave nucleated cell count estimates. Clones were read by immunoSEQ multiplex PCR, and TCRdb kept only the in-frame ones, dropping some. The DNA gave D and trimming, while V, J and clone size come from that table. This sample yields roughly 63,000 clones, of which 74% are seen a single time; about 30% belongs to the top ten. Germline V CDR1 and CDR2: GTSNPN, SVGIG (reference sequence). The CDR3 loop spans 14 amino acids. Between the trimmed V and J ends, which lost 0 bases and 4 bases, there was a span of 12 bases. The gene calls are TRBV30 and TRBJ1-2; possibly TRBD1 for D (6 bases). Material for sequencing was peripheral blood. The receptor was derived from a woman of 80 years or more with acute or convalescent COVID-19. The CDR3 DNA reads TGTGCCTGGAGTGTTGCCGGCAGGGGCTATGGCTACACCTTC. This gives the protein CAWSVAGRGYGYTF.